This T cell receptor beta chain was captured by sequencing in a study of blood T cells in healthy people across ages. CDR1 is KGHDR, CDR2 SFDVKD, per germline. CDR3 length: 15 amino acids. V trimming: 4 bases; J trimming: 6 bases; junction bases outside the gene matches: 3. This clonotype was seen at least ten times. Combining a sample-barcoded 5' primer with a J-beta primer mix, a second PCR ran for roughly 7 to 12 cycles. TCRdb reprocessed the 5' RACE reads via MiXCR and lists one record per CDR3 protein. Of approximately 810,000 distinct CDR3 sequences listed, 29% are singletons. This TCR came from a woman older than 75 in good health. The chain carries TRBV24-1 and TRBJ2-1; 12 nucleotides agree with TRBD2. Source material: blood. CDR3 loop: CATSELAGGTNEQFF. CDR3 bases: TGTGCCACCAGTGAACTAGCGGGGGGTACCAATGAGCAGTTCTTC.